The 17 T cell receptor beta chains listed next were all sequenced from one sample in a study of T-cell reconstitution after alpha-beta-depleted transplantation in children. Researchers prepared the TCRbeta library using unique molecular identifiers, the study reports. One entry per CDR3 protein results from TCRdb running MiXCR on the PCR reads. The sample shows fewer than 400,000 distinct CDR3 sequences, roughly 20% of them seen only once. This specimen was PBMCs from the stem cell graft donor, taken from the stem cell graft. The receptors derive from a human donor who donated a stem cell graft to a child with acute myeloid leukemia.

The chain is built from TRBV12-3 or TRBV12-4 and TRBJ1-1; no clear D gene. The V end lost 6 bases, the J end lost 6 bases, and 11 bases lay between the germline ends. This CDR3 has 12 residues. CDR3 amino acids: CASRPGTSEAFF. As DNA, the CDR3 is TGTGCCAGCAGACCCGGTACCTCTGAAGCTTTCTTT.

This clonotype was detected many times. The CDR3: CASSPMTGIYNEQFF. CDR3 DNA: TGCGCCAGCAGCCCCATGACAGGGATCTACAATGAGCAGTTCTTC. The genes are TRBV5-1 and TRBJ2-1; the match to TRBD1 covers 7 bases. The CDR3 consists of 15 residues. V lost 4 bases, J lost 3 bases, and 7 bases stayed unmatched. Per germline, CDR1 SGHRS and CDR2 YFSETQ.

This clonotype was seen many times. In DNA form, the CDR3 reads TGTGCCAGCAGCCCTCGACAGGGTGTTACTCACTATGGCTACACCTTC. As protein: CASSPRQGVTHYGYTF. This chain connects TRBV27 to TRBJ1-2; 7 positions agree with TRBD1. V lost 6 bases, J lost 3 bases, and 13 bases stayed unmatched. This CDR3 has 16 residues. The germline V gene encodes CDR1 MNHEY and CDR2 SMNVEV (reference sequence).

The count of this clonotype is one. The chain carries TRBV4-1 and TRBJ2-7; maybe TRBD2 (5 bases). Trimming stripped 1 base from V and 6 bases from J, with 10 bases between. The germline V gene encodes CDR1 MGHRA and CDR2 YSYEKL. The CDR3 runs to 13 residues. This CDR3 is CASSQALVAEQYF. The CDR3 bases are TGCGCCAGCAGCCAAGCACTAGTAGCCGAGCAGTACTTC.

This clonotype was seen repeatedly, ten times or more. The chain has TRBV20-1 and TRBJ2-1, with 11 positions matching TRBD2. V shed 1 base and J 8 bases; nucleotides not matched to a gene: 10. The CDR3 extends over 16 amino acids. CDR1 is DFQATT and CDR2 is SNEGSKA in the germline V gene (reference sequence). Here the CDR3 DNA reads TGCAGTGCTAGAGCCCCGGGACTAGCGGTAGGGGATGAGCAGTTCTTC. Protein sequence: CSARAPGLAVGDEQFF.

This clonotype was observed a few times. This chain connects TRBV28 to TRBJ2-7, with unresolved D. Deletions cut 1 base from V and 3 bases from J, with 10 bases between. Germline V lookup: CDR1 MDHEN, CDR2 SYDVKM. The CDR3 extends over 14 amino acids. The CDR3 region is CASSLYALNYEQYF. The CDR3 DNA is TGTGCCAGCAGTTTATATGCGCTTAACTACGAGCAGTACTTC. Combining the CDR3 with reference TRBV28 and TRBJ2-7 gives the whole variable domain DVKVTQSSRYLVKRTGEKVFLECVQDMDHENMFWYRQDPGLGLRLIYFSYDVKMKEKGDIPEGYSVSREKKERFSLILESASTNQTSMYLCASSLYALNYEQYFGPGTRLTVT.

V usage is TRBV29-1 and J usage is TRBJ2-7, with 8 bases identical to TRBD2. V lost 3 bases, J lost 3 bases, and 10 bases stayed unmatched. Per germline, CDR1 SQVTM and CDR2 ANQGSEA. The CDR3 sequence is 15 residues long. The CDR3 region is CSVEATVGLGYEQYF. DNA for the CDR3: TGCAGCGTTGAGGCCACCGTGGGACTAGGCTACGAGCAGTACTTC.

The chain employs TRBV14 and TRBJ2-4, with D possibly matching TRBD1 (5 bases). V was trimmed by 1 base and J by 7 bases, leaving 14 bases between them. In germline, CDR1 is SGHDN, CDR2 FVKESK. The length of the CDR3 is 15 residues. Written as DNA, the CDR3 is TGTGCCAGCAGCCAAGGTGGTTCAAAGGGGAACATTCAGTACTTC. Residues: CASSQGGSKGNIQYF.

This clonotype was seen more than once but under ten times. The J gene is TRBJ2-2, the V gene TRBV6-1, with D tentatively TRBD1 (6 bases). V was shortened by 2 bases and J by 4 bases, with 11 bases between the two germline ends. Germline CDR1 reads MNHNS; CDR2 reads SASEGT. The length of the CDR3 is 15 residues. The CDR3 is CASSETTGATGELFF. The CDR3 DNA sequence: TGTGCCAGCAGTGAAACGACAGGCGCCACCGGGGAGCTGTTTTTT.

The V and J genes are TRBV3-1 and TRBJ2-3; possibly TRBD1 for D (6 bases). Trimming pared 3 bases from V and 3 bases from J, leaving 10 bases between. The CDR3 runs to 14 residues. Germline CDR1 reads LGHDT; CDR2 reads YNNKEL (reference sequence). The DNA of the CDR3 is TGTGCCAGCAGCCACGGACAGAGGACAGATACGCAGTATTTT. This sequence encodes CASSHGQRTDTQYF.

This chain joins TRBV7-2 and TRBJ2-7; 8 bases align to TRBD1. V gave up 6 bases and J gave up 4 bases; unmatched junction bases: 11. The CDR3 has 15 amino acids. Germline V gene lookup returns CDR1 SGHTA and CDR2 FQGNSA. The CDR3 here is CASRIGVRQGYEQYF. The CDR3 DNA reads as TGTGCCAGCAGGATTGGGGTGCGACAGGGGTACGAGCAGTACTTC.

This clonotype has a count of ten or more. The V call is TRBV6-1, the J call TRBJ2-1; D gene ambiguous. V shed 4 bases and J shed 7 bases, with 17 bases lying between them. This CDR3 comprises 15 residues. Per germline, CDR1 MNHNS and CDR2 SASEGT. CDR3 bases: TGTGCCAGCAGTGTCCGGCAACAAACGATGAATGAGCAGTTCTTC. Encoded protein: CASSVRQQTMNEQFF.

The sample holds many counts of this clonotype. The chain recombines TRBV20-1 with TRBJ2-1; 7 bases line up with TRBD2. Germline V gene sequence: CDR1 DFQATT, CDR2 SNEGSKA (reference sequence). V shed 0 bases and J 2 bases; nucleotides not matched to a gene: 4. This CDR3 is 15 amino acids long. The CDR3 protein is CSARDLAGAYNEQFF. The CDR3 DNA follows: TGCAGTGCTAGAGATTTGGCGGGAGCCTACAATGAGCAGTTCTTC.

The V call is TRBV12-3 or TRBV12-4, the J call TRBJ2-3; D perhaps matches TRBD2 (6 bases). The CDR3 has 15 amino acids. The V and J ends lost 6 bases and 2 bases respectively, with 15 bases between them. The DNA of the CDR3 is TGTGCCAGCAGGTATACTAGCAGACACACAGATACGCAGTATTTT. Its translation: CASRYTSRHTDTQYF.

A few counts support this clonotype. The rearrangement uses TRBV28 and TRBJ2-7, with a tentative D call TRBD2 (5 bases). Between the trimmed V and J ends, which lost 6 bases and 0 bases, there was a span of 15 bases. The CDR3 is 15 amino acids. Germline CDR1 and CDR2: MDHEN and SYDVKM. The CDR3, as DNA: TGTGCCAGCAGGGACTGGGCTCTCAGCTCCTACGAGCAGTACTTC. Translated: CASRDWALSSYEQYF.

In its sample, this clonotype was seen a few times. The chain recombines TRBV3-1 with TRBJ2-3; TRBD2 matches at 12 bases. The CDR3 consists of 16 residues. The V gene end was trimmed by 1 base and the J gene end by 5 bases; junction bases not matched to a gene: 4. Germline V lookup: CDR1 LGHDT, CDR2 YNNKEL (reference sequence). DNA of the CDR3: TGTGCCAGCAGCCAAGGACTAGCGGGAGTGGGAGATACGCAGTATTTT. This codes for CASSQGLAGVGDTQYF.

This clonotype appeared many times. J is TRBJ1-1 and V is TRBV20-1, with D perhaps matching TRBD1 (6 bases). The germline gives CDR1 DFQATT, CDR2 SNEGSKA (reference sequence). The CDR3 contains 16 residues. The V end lost 3 bases, the J end lost 0 bases, and 17 bases lay between the germline ends. The chain's CDR3 is CSASYRAYTMNTEAFF. The CDR3 DNA reads as TGCAGTGCTAGTTACAGGGCCTACACCATGAACACTGAAGCTTTCTTT.